This TCR beta chain is drawn from a study of blood T cell repertoires in COVID-19. Trimming cost V 11 bases and J 3 bases, with 16 bases left between them. This CDR3 is 14 amino acids long. Germline V CDR1 and CDR2: MNHEY, SVGAGI. Here immunoSEQ multiplex PCR was the method, and the copy in TCRdb shows in-frame clones only, minus some. The table includes 240,000 or so clones, roughly 80% detected once. The sequencing input was peripheral blood. The TCR sequence derives from a woman in her late teens or twenties with acute or convalescent COVID-19. The V call is TRBV6-5, the J call TRBJ1-4; TRBD1 is a possible D gene (6 bases). In DNA form, the CDR3 reads TGTGCCCCCGGGGGGGCCGGGTCTAATGAAAAACTGTTTTTT. It is translated as CAPGGAGSNEKLFF.